The 18 T cell receptor beta chains below come from one sample, sequenced in a study of T cell changes during pregnancy in multiple sclerosis. Sequenced by immunoSEQ multiplex PCR; TCRdb stores in-frame clones only, minus some. The data contain tens of thousands of clones, 70% to 90% of them singletons. Sequences were derived from CD8+ T cells from peripheral blood mononuclear cells, sampled in the third trimester of pregnancy. These receptors came from a female donor with multiple sclerosis, enrolled in a pregnancy study.

This clone turned up a few times. J is TRBJ2-3 and V is TRBV7-9; no reliable D call. The CDR3 runs 12 residues. V shed 7 bases and J shed 6 bases, with 11 bases lying between them. The germline gives CDR1 SEHNR, CDR2 FQNEAQ (reference sequence). The CDR3 region has the DNA TGTGCCAGCACCCAGACTCGGGATACGCAGTATTTT. The encoded protein is CASTQTRDTQYF.

The chain is built from TRBV29-1 and TRBJ2-7, with D perhaps matching TRBD1 (6 bases). Per germline, CDR1 SQVTM and CDR2 ANQGSEA. The CDR3 has 13 residues. The germline V and J ends were trimmed by 1 base and 3 bases, with 10 bases remaining between them. The CDR3 here is CSVEGQGIYEQYF. The CDR3 bases are TGCAGCGTTGAAGGTCAGGGGATCTACGAGCAGTACTTC.

The gene calls are TRBV21-1 and TRBJ2-2; TRBD1 reflects the table's D call only, with no check against the DNA. TRBV21-1 counts as a pseudogene. This CDR3 has 13 amino acids. The CDR3 DNA is TGTGCCAGCAGGACAGGGCGGGCCGGGGAGCTGTTTTTT. Translation: CASRTGRAGELFF.

The chain combines TRBV27 with TRBJ1-2, with 7 nucleotides matching TRBD1. V was pared by 4 bases and J by 6 bases, with 8 bases of the junction left unmatched. The CDR3 sequence is 14 residues long. CDR1 and CDR2 (germline): MNHEY, SMNVEV (reference sequence). CDR3 nucleotide sequence: TGTGCCAGCAGTTACCCGGGACAGCCACATGGCTACACCTTC. Translation gives CASSYPGQPHGYTF.

The chain has TRBV27 and TRBJ2-7; 7 nucleotides line up with TRBD1. CDR1 MNHEY and CDR2 SMNVEV come from the germline V gene (reference sequence). The CDR3 runs to 13 residues. With V trimmed by 5 bases and J by 3 bases, 4 bases remained unmatched. CDR3 nucleotide sequence: TGTGCCAGCAGTCCCACAGGGGTCTACGAGCAGTACTTC. It translates to CASSPTGVYEQYF.

The chain couples TRBV27 to TRBJ2-6, with D unclear. The germline V gene encodes CDR1 MNHEY and CDR2 SMNVEV (reference sequence). The CDR3 consists of 14 residues. V dropped 4 bases and J dropped 0 bases, with 4 bases sitting between them. The DNA of the CDR3 is TGTGCCAGCAGTTGGGCCTCTGGGGCCAACGTCCTGACTTTC. Its protein is CASSWASGANVLTF.

This sequence joins TRBV6-6 and TRBJ2-1, with 7 nucleotides matching TRBD2. Germline V gene data show CDR1 as MNHNY and CDR2 as SVGAGI (reference sequence). With 2 bases clipped from V and 15 bases from J, the junction kept 4 bases outside the gene matches. The CDR3 covers 11 residues. The CDR3 coding sequence is TGTGCCAGCAGTTACGCGGGGGTCGGGTTCTTC. This codes for CASSYAGVGFF.

The chain is built from TRBV14 and TRBJ2-7; 11 bases are shared with TRBD1. Trimming took 4 bases from V and 0 from J; bases not matched to a gene: 2. In germline, CDR1 is SGHDN, CDR2 FVKESK. The CDR3 is 15 amino acids. Here the CDR3 DNA reads TGTGCCAGCAGCCCGGACAGGGGGCTCTCCTACGAGCAGTACTTC. Translated, it gives CASSPDRGLSYEQYF.

The rearrangement links TRBV2 to TRBJ2-7; 11 bases map to TRBD2. Trimming removed 4 bases from V and 9 bases from J; junction bases left unmatched: 2. The CDR3 is 12 amino acids. Germline CDR1 reads SNHLY; CDR2 reads FYNNEI. DNA for the CDR3: TGTGCCAGCAGTGGGCTAGCGGGAGGGCAGTACTTC. This translates into CASSGLAGGQYF.

The rearrangement joins TRBV6-5 to TRBJ1-2; 7 nucleotides align to TRBD1. V lost 5 bases to trimming and J lost 4 bases; unmatched junction nucleotides: 4. CDR3 length equals 13 residues. Germline loops: CDR1 MNHEY, CDR2 SVGAGI. For the CDR3, the DNA is TGTGCCAGCAGTGGGGACAGATCCTATGGCTACACCTTC. Its translation: CASSGDRSYGYTF.

The CDR3 nucleotides are TGTGCCAGCAGCTTAGGATTAAGACACGGGAACACTGAAGCTTTCTTT. Protein: CASSLGLRHGNTEAFF. The chain combines TRBV7-6 with TRBJ1-1; D remains unclear. The length of the CDR3 is 16 residues. V lost 1 base to trimming and J lost 1 base, with 13 bases between them. Germline V lookup: CDR1 SGHVS, CDR2 FNYEAQ.

This chain uses TRBV9 with TRBJ2-1; 7 bases match TRBD2. This CDR3 is 15 amino acids long. The germline V gene encodes CDR1 SGDLS and CDR2 YYNGEE. With V trimmed by 4 bases and J by 0 bases, 4 bases remained unmatched. The CDR3 bases are TGTGCCAGCAGCCTCCGCGGGGGCTCCTACAATGAGCAGTTCTTC. Amino acid sequence: CASSLRGGSYNEQFF.

This rearrangement joins TRBV14 to TRBJ1-5; the D is unclear. The CDR3 is 17 amino acids. Germline V gives CDR1 SGHDN, CDR2 FVKESK. V lost 0 bases and J lost 0, with 12 bases in between. The CDR3 DNA reads TGTGCCAGCAGCCAAGAGGGTAGGAGGGATAGCAATCAGCCCCAGCATTTT. This sequence encodes CASSQEGRRDSNQPQHF. Variable domain in full (rest from reference TRBV14 and TRBJ1-5): EAGVTQFPSHSVIEKGQTVTLRCDPISGHDNLYWYRRVMGKEIKFLLHFVKESKQDESGMPNNRFLAERTGGTYSTLKVQPAELEDSGVYFCASSQEGRRDSNQPQHFGDGTRLSIL.

This chain connects TRBV7-2 to TRBJ1-6, with unresolved D. This CDR3 has 14 amino acids. Germline V lookup: CDR1 SGHTA, CDR2 FQGNSA. Deletions cut 3 bases from V and 8 bases from J, with 11 bases between. Written as DNA, the CDR3 is TGTGCCAGCAGCTTTTGGGCTAAAGATTCACCCCTCCACTTT. Translated: CASSFWAKDSPLHF.

The chain combines TRBV7-2 with TRBJ2-7; D is perhaps TRBD2 (7 bases). The germline gives CDR1 SGHTA, CDR2 FQGNSA. This CDR3 spans 13 amino acids. Trimming pared 0 bases from V and 6 bases from J, leaving 9 bases between. CDR3 coding DNA: TGTGCCAGCAGCTTAGCGGGGGGGCGCGAGCAGTACTTC. It yields the protein CASSLAGGREQYF.

The chain links TRBV5-4 to TRBJ2-3, with a possible D match to TRBD1 (6 bases). Germline CDR1 SGHNT, CDR2 YYREEE (reference sequence). This CDR3 has 12 residues. Trimming took off 4 bases at V and 8 bases at J, with 11 bases between the two ends. The CDR3: CASSPDSITQYF. CDR3 coding DNA: TGTGCCAGCAGCCCGGACAGCATTACGCAGTATTTT.

The chain combines TRBV27 with TRBJ2-7; 8 bases are a match to TRBD1. J was trimmed by 4 bases and V by 5 bases; bases with no gene match: 10. CDR1 is MNHEY and CDR2 is SMNVEV in the germline V gene (reference sequence). The CDR3 extends over 15 amino acids. CDR3 protein: CASSPQPGQAYEQYF. CDR3 in DNA: TGTGCCAGCAGTCCTCAGCCGGGACAGGCATACGAGCAGTACTTC.

This rearrangement joins TRBV6-1 to TRBJ2-5, with 11 bases lining up with TRBD2. This CDR3 contains 15 residues. From germline, CDR1 is MNHNS and CDR2 SASEGT. Unmatched junction bases numbered 3, after V lost 2 bases and J lost 4 bases. This CDR3 reads CASSELAGGPETQYF. In DNA, the CDR3 is TGTGCCAGCAGTGAATTAGCGGGAGGGCCAGAGACCCAGTACTTC.